The rows below give T cell receptor beta chains drawn from one sample of a study of identical twins. TCRdb itself ran the 5' RACE reads through MiXCR, one entry per CDR3 protein. The table lists a few hundred thousand distinct CDR3 sequences, around 8% of them singletons. These sequences were also reported in another study, on yellow fever vaccine responses in identical twins.

The specimen was CD8+ T cells sorted from blood. The receptors originated from a young woman in good health. Each CDR3 is given with its conserved first and last residue. A D gene is named only where the DNA matches it firmly. For some rows the clone size is stated as once, few or many, or as a class when expanded; others skip it.

d_call j_call clone_size v_call cdr3_nt cdr3_aa
. TRBJ2-3 many TRBV20-1 TGCAGTGCTAGGGGAACAGGGACCTACACAGATACGCAGTATTTT CSARGTGTYTDTQYF
. TRBJ2-7 . TRBV5-1 TGCGCCAGCAGCTTCTCGATGGCAGGCTCTACTTCTACCTACGAGCAGTACTTC CASSFSMAGSTSTYEQYF
. TRBJ2-3 many TRBV28 TGTGCCAGCAGTTTTCCCAGGACCGATGACACAGATACGCAGTATTTT CASSFPRTDDTDTQYF
TRBD1 TRBJ1-1 many TRBV4-3 TGCGCCAGCAGCCAAGATGGCAGGGGGCTGAACACTGAAGCTTTCTTT CASSQDGRGLNTEAFF
TRBD2 TRBJ2-3 few TRBV28 TGTGCCAGCAGTTTTCGACTAGCGGGAGGTACGCAGTATTTT CASSFRLAGGTQYF
TRBD1 TRBJ2-3 many TRBV12-3/TRBV12-4 TGTGCCAGCAGTCCCGGGACAGGGGGACCCACAGATACGCAGTATTTT CASSPGTGGPTDTQYF
. TRBJ2-1 few TRBV14 TGTGCCAGCAGCCGGCTAGCCGGGGGGCAGTTCTTC CASSRLAGGQFF
TRBD2 TRBJ2-7 few TRBV10-2 TGCGCCAGCAGTGAGTCTCTAGCGGGAGAGCCCTACGAGCAGTACTTC CASSESLAGEPYEQYF
. TRBJ2-7 . TRBV5-5 TGTGCCAGCAGCACCTCCGAGCTGGGCTACGAGCAGTACTTC CASSTSELGYEQYF
TRBD2 TRBJ2-3 . TRBV29-1 TGCAGCGTTGAAGGAGCACTAGCGGGGAACGCAGATACGCGGTATTTT CSVEGALAGNADTRYF
TRBD2 TRBJ2-1 many TRBV10-3 TGTGCCATCAGTGAAGGACTAGCGGGGAACAATGAGCAGTTCTTC CAISEGLAGNNEQFF
. TRBJ2-7 many TRBV2 TGTGCCAGCAGTGAACCCCCCGGTACCTACGAGCAGTACTTC CASSEPPGTYEQYF
. TRBJ2-5 few TRBV10-1 TGCGCCAGCAGTGATGCGTTCGAAGAGACCCAGTACTTC CASSDAFEETQYF
TRBD2 TRBJ2-1 many TRBV7-9 TGTGCCAGCAGCTCCGGGGGGAGCTCCTACAATGAGCAGTTCTTC CASSSGGSSYNEQFF
. TRBJ2-7 . TRBV6-5 TGTGCCAGCAGTTACTCTACGTACTCCTACGAGCAGTACTTC CASSYSTYSYEQYF
. TRBJ2-1 . TRBV19 TGTGCCAGTAGTGTAGACTGGTACAATGAGCAGTTCTTC CASSVDWYNEQFF
TRBD1 TRBJ1-2 many TRBV29-1 TGCAGCGTGATGGGACAGGGGGCGGAGGGCTACACCTTC CSVMGQGAEGYTF
. TRBJ2-7 . TRBV10-1 TGCGCCAGCAGTGAGTCAGAAGGCGACGAGCAGTACTTC CASSESEGDEQYF
. TRBJ2-1 many TRBV4-3 TGCGCCAGCAGCCCCGACAGCGATATCGGTGAGCAGTTCTTC CASSPDSDIGEQFF
TRBD1 TRBJ2-7 few TRBV7-8 TGTGCCAGCAGCTCCAATGCCCGGGACAGAACCTACGAGCAGTACTTC CASSSNARDRTYEQYF
. TRBJ2-1 few TRBV3-1 TGTGCCAGCAGCCATCACGGGGGAGACAATGAGCAGTTCTTC CASSHHGGDNEQFF
TRBD1 TRBJ1-1 . TRBV6-5 TGTGCCAGCAGTTCATATACAGGGGACACTGAAGCTTTCTTT CASSSYTGDTEAFF
TRBD1 TRBJ1-5 few TRBV7-9 TGTGCCAGCAGTTCCGCCGGGACAGATAGCAATCAGCCCCAGCATTTT CASSSAGTDSNQPQHF
TRBD1 TRBJ2-3 . TRBV28 TGTGCCAGCAGTTCCGACAGGGGTGGTACGCAGTATTTT CASSSDRGGTQYF
. TRBJ1-1 many TRBV6-5 TGTGCCAGCAGTACTGGACAGCATGAAGCTTTCTTT CASSTGQHEAFF
. TRBJ2-6 . TRBV7-9 TGTGCCAGCAGGTTAGGTGTGGAGCCGGCCAACGTCCTGACTTTC CASRLGVEPANVLTF
TRBD1 TRBJ2-7 many TRBV3-1 TGTGCCAGCAGCCATCCCGGGACAGGGTTGTACGAGCAGTACTTC CASSHPGTGLYEQYF
TRBD2 TRBJ2-3 few TRBV27 TGTGCCAGCAGCCCTACCACTAGCGCACCAACAGATACGCAGTATTTT CASSPTTSAPTDTQYF
. TRBJ2-5 few TRBV11-2 TGTGCCAGCAGCTTAGACTTTCTTTCCCCAAGGACTGCGCAAGAGACCCAGTACTTC CASSLDFLSPRTAQETQYF
. TRBJ2-7 few TRBV29-1 TGCAGCGTGGTGGGTGGACACAATTCCTACGAGCAGTACTTC CSVVGGHNSYEQYF
TRBD2 TRBJ2-1 few TRBV7-8 TGTGCCAGCAGCTTTTATGGCGGGAGGGCCTCATACAATGAGCAGTTCTTC CASSFYGGRASYNEQFF
. TRBJ1-1 . TRBV4-3 TGCGCCAGCAGCCAAGAATGGCCGGGGGCCGCTGAAGCTTTCTTT CASSQEWPGAAEAFF
. TRBJ2-1 many TRBV9 TGTGCCAGCAGCGGAGTCGGGACAGCGGGGGTCAATGAGCAGTTCTTC CASSGVGTAGVNEQFF
. TRBJ2-7 few TRBV28 TGTGCCACAGGGGGGGCAGAGCAGTACTTC CATGGAEQYF
. TRBJ2-3 few TRBV6-5 TGTGCCAGCAGTTATTTCAGGGGAAGCACAGATACGCAGTATTTT CASSYFRGSTDTQYF
. TRBJ1-1 few TRBV4-3 TGCGCCAGCAGCCCAAGGACGGTTCTGAACACTGAAGCTTTCTTT CASSPRTVLNTEAFF
. TRBJ2-1 many TRBV4-3 TGCGCCAGCAGCCAAGATGAACTTCGGCTAGCCGCGCACAATGAGCAGTTCTTC CASSQDELRLAAHNEQFF
TRBD1 TRBJ2-4 few TRBV20-1 TGCAGTGCTAGGGACAGGGGGAATCTCAAAAACATTCAGTACTTC CSARDRGNLKNIQYF
TRBD2 TRBJ2-7 few TRBV20-1 TGCAGTGCTAGATTGCGGGAGGTGTCCTACGAGCAGTACTTC CSARLREVSYEQYF
TRBD2 TRBJ2-4 . TRBV28 TGTGCCAGCCACACCGGACTAGCGGGAATATTTGAGGACAAAAACATTCAGTACTTC CASHTGLAGIFEDKNIQYF
. TRBJ1-2 . TRBV6-5 TGTGCCAGCAGTTACTCGACAGAAGCTAACTATGGCTACACCTTC CASSYSTEANYGYTF
. TRBJ2-1 few TRBV27 TGTGCCAGCACCCCTCGGCGAAACTCCTACAATGAGCAGTTCTTC CASTPRRNSYNEQFF
TRBD1 TRBJ2-5 . TRBV27 TGTGCCAGCAGTTTGTCAAGGGGGCAGGAGACCCAGTACTTC CASSLSRGQETQYF
. TRBJ2-3 . TRBV12-3/TRBV12-4 TGTGCCAGCAGCCCTCCGAGGGACGGAGATACGCAGTATTTT CASSPPRDGDTQYF
TRBD1 TRBJ1-2 . TRBV27 TGTGCCAGCAGTTTCCGGGACAGCGTTTGGGGTGGCTACACCTTC CASSFRDSVWGGYTF
. TRBJ2-1 few TRBV28 TGTGCCAGCAGCTTAGAGCTTGGACTACTCAATGAGCAGTTCTTC CASSLELGLLNEQFF
. TRBJ2-1 few TRBV4-1 TGCGCCAGCAGCCAAGGGGACCGGCCCTACAATGAGCAGTTCTTC CASSQGDRPYNEQFF
TRBD2 TRBJ2-3 . TRBV6-5 TGTGCCCCAGCATTATTGAAACTAGCGAACACAGATACGCAGTATTTT CAPALLKLANTDTQYF
. TRBJ1-2 few TRBV20-1 TGCAGTGCTAGAGATCGAAGGGCTAACTATGGCTACACCTTC CSARDRRANYGYTF
TRBD1 TRBJ2-3 . TRBV5-1 TGCGCCAGCAGCTCCAGACAGGGTTTGAGTACAGATACGCAGTATTTT CASSSRQGLSTDTQYF
. TRBJ2-1 few TRBV6-5 TGTGCCAGCAGTTACTCCCCAGGCGCTTCCTACAATGAGCAGTTCTTC CASSYSPGASYNEQFF
. TRBJ2-7 few TRBV4-3 TGCGCCAGCAGCCAAGATCGTGGACACCTCTACGAGCAGTACTTC CASSQDRGHLYEQYF
. TRBJ2-2 few TRBV7-9 TGTGCCAGCAGCTTTTTACGGGAAAAAAACCGGGAGCTGTTTTTT CASSFLREKNRELFF
. TRBJ2-7 many TRBV4-3 TGCGCCAGCAGCCAAGATCGGGGCTACGAGCAGTACTTC CASSQDRGYEQYF